The 9 T cell receptor beta chains listed next were all sequenced from one sample in a study of T cell responses to AZD1222 COVID-19 vaccine. Sequencing was performed with immunoSEQ multiplex PCR; in TCRdb, only in-frame clones are kept and a portion is missing. The table lists roughly 120,000 clones, roughly 88% of them singletons. The material was peripheral blood, obtained on day 0 of AZD1222 vaccination. The receptors come from an adult in good health.

This chain joins TRBV3-1 (or the pseudogene TRBV3-2) and TRBJ1-2; D unresolved. This CDR3 comprises 15 residues. Germline assignment: CDR1 LGHDT and CDR2 YNNKEL (reference sequence). V lost 1 base, J lost 1 base, and 10 bases lay in between. The CDR3 loop is CASSQGLGVNYGYTF. The CDR3 DNA sequence: TGTGCCAGCAGCCAAGGACTCGGGGTTAACTATGGCTACACCTTC.

This chain links TRBV9 with TRBJ1-2; possible D gene TRBD1, 5 bases. CDR1 and CDR2 from the germline V gene are SGDLS and YYNGEE. The V end was cut by 0 bases, the J end by 4 bases, with 10 bases between. This CDR3 spans 14 amino acids. CDR3 sequence reads: CASSVEAGSYGYTF. CDR3 coding DNA: TGTGCCAGCAGCGTAGAAGCAGGGAGCTATGGCTACACCTTC.

V gene TRBV5-8 combines with J gene TRBJ2-1, with 8 bases aligning to TRBD1. The CDR3 runs 15 residues. V was pared by 4 bases and J by 7 bases, with 10 bases of the junction left unmatched. Germline V gives CDR1 SGHTS, CDR2 YDEGEE. The CDR3 reads CASSPFGQGANEQFF. CDR3 in DNA: TGTGCCAGCAGCCCATTCGGGCAGGGGGCGAATGAGCAGTTCTTC. Filled out from reference TRBV5-8 and TRBJ2-1, the complete variable domain reads EAGVTQSPTHLIKTRGQQATLRCSPISGHTSVYWYQQALGLGLQFLLWYDEGEERNRGNFPPRFSGRQFPNYSSELNVNALELEDSALYLCASSPFGQGANEQFFGPGTRLTVL.

This rearrangement joins TRBV24-1 to TRBJ2-7; TRBD2 is a possible D gene (6 bases). This CDR3 is 13 amino acids long. The V end lost 2 bases, the J end lost 4 bases, and 8 bases lay between the germline ends. Germline V CDR1 and CDR2: KGHDR, SFDVKD. The CDR3 nucleotides are TGTGCCACCAGTGATTCCGGGGGATACGAGCAGTACTTC. It yields the protein CATSDSGGYEQYF.

The chain couples TRBV3-1 (or the pseudogene TRBV3-2) to TRBJ1-1, with 10 bases fitting TRBD1. Trimming removed 5 bases from V and 7 bases from J; junction bases left unmatched: 10. The CDR3 totals 15 residues. Germline CDR1 reads LGHDT; CDR2 reads YNNKEL (reference sequence). In DNA form, the CDR3 reads TGTGCCAGCAGCTTGTACCGACAGGGGGCGAATGAAGCTTTCTTT. Its protein is CASSLYRQGANEAFF.

This sequence joins TRBV28 and TRBJ2-5; D uncertain. Looked up from germline, CDR1 is MDHEN and CDR2 is SYDVKM. CDR3 length equals 13 residues. V lost 3 bases and J 2 bases, leaving 7 bases between the germline ends. CDR3 DNA: TGTGCCAGCAGTTTGTACATTCAAGAGACCCAGTACTTC. Its translation is CASSLYIQETQYF.

V gene TRBV30 combines with J gene TRBJ2-1, with D unresolved. CDR3 length: 11 residues. Per the germline V gene, CDR1 is GTSNPN and CDR2 is SVGIG (reference sequence). V was pared by 1 base and J by 4 bases, with 2 bases between. CDR3 coding DNA: TGTGCCTGGAGTGAATACAATGAGCAGTTCTTC. As protein: CAWSEYNEQFF.

V and J are TRBV15 and TRBJ2-3; the D gene is possibly TRBD1 (6 bases). The CDR3 runs to 16 residues. V lost 1 base to trimming and J lost 3 bases, with 14 bases between them. Germline V gene data show CDR1 as LNHNV and CDR2 as YYDKDF (reference sequence). CDR3 sequence (DNA): TGTGCCACCAGCAGAGGGACAGCCACTTGGACAGATACGCAGTATTTT. This translates into CATSRGTATWTDTQYF.

The count of this clone is one. This chain links TRBV6-2 or TRBV6-3 with TRBJ2-7; D may be TRBD2 (5 bases). Looked up from germline, CDR1 is MNHEY and CDR2 is SVGEGT. Trimming stripped 0 bases from V and 4 bases from J, with 16 bases between. The length of the CDR3 is 16 residues. CDR3 sequence: CASSYSRWRVQYEQYF. In DNA, the CDR3 is TGTGCCAGCAGTTACTCGAGATGGCGGGTGCAATACGAGCAGTACTTC.